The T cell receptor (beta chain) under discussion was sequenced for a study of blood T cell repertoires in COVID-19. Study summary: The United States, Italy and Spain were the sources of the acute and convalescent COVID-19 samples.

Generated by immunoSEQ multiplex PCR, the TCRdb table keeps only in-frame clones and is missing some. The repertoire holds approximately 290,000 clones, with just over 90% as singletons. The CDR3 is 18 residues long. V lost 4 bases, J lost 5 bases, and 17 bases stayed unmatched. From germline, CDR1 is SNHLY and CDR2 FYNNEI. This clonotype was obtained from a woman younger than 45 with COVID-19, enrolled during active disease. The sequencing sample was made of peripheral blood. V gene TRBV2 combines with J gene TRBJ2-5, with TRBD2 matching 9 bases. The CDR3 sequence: CASSGGDGPAGGWETQYF. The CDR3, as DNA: TGTGCCAGCAGTGGGGGAGATGGGCCAGCGGGAGGCTGGGAGACCCAGTACTTC.